This is a list of T cell receptor beta chains from one sample in a study of OX40 agonist ivuxolimab in advanced cancers. Libraries were prepared by immunoSEQ multiplex PCR; TCRdb keeps only in-frame clonotypes and omits some of them. Among just under 95,000 clones, around 86% were seen once, and the ten largest hold over 0.3%. The material sequenced was CD4+ or CD8+ T cells sorted from blood, taken in a trial of the OX40 agonist ivuxolimab. These receptors were taken from an adult with an advanced solid tumor such as melanoma, head and neck, liver or kidney cancer. The CDR3 runs from the conserved cysteine through the conserved F or W. Fields, in order: D gene, clone size, J gene, V gene, CDR3 protein, CDR3 DNA. D genes are given only for firm matches. Size is stated for part of the rows, as once, few or many counts, or as a class when the clone is expanded.

TRBD1	NA	TRBJ2-7	TRBV7-6	CASSLDPQRTGSSYEQYF	TGTGCCAGCAGCTTAGATCCCCAAAGGACAGGGAGCTCCTACGAGCAGTACTTC
TRBD1	NA	TRBJ2-7	TRBV6-5	CASSSPRGTYEQYF	TGTGCCAGCAGTTCCCCCAGGGGGACCTACGAGCAGTACTTC
NA	NA	TRBJ2-3	TRBV9	CASSVMSETDTQYF	TGTGCCAGCAGCGTAATGAGCGAAACAGATACGCAGTATTTT
NA	NA	TRBJ2-1	TRBV7-6	CATAGDYNEQFF	TGTGCCACCGCTGGTGATTACAATGAGCAGTTCTTC
NA	NA	TRBJ1-1	TRBV19	CASSIDRKGNTEAFF	TGTGCCAGTAGTATAGATCGCAAGGGGAACACTGAAGCTTTCTTT
TRBD2	NA	TRBJ2-1	TRBV10-2	CASSDQTSGGTRGEQFF	TGCGCCAGCAGTGACCAAACTAGCGGGGGGACTCGGGGTGAGCAGTTCTTC
NA	NA	TRBJ1-4	TRBV5-1	CASSLGGGGVSEKLFF	TGCGCCAGCAGCTTGGGTGGTGGGGGTGTCAGTGAAAAACTGTTTTTT
NA	NA	TRBJ2-3	TRBV7-9	CASRGIGTQYF	TGTGCCAGCAGGGGCATCGGTACGCAGTATTTT
TRBD2	NA	TRBJ2-6	TRBV7-7	CASSPLLSGGAGANVLTF	TGTGCTAGCAGCCCCCTTCTTAGCGGGGGGGCTGGGGCCAACGTCCTGACTTTC
NA	NA	TRBJ2-7	TRBV27	CASRKQGGTYEQYF	TGTGCCAGCAGGAAACAAGGGGGTACCTACGAGCAGTACTTC
NA	NA	TRBJ1-5	TRBV19	CASSIDHRDPWNQPQHF	TGTGCCAGTAGTATAGATCACCGGGACCCATGGAATCAGCCCCAGCATTTT
NA	NA	TRBJ1-5	TRBV7-2	CASRKSDGDSNQPQHF	TGTGCCAGCAGGAAGTCGGATGGAGATAGCAATCAGCCCCAGCATTTT
NA	NA	TRBJ1-5	TRBV18	CASSPGTGKQPQHF	TGTGCCAGCTCACCTGGGACGGGCAAACAGCCCCAGCATTTT
TRBD2	NA	TRBJ2-2	TRBV5-1	CASSLNLAGTGELFF	TGCGCCAGCAGCTTGAACCTAGCGGGCACCGGGGAGCTGTTTTTT
TRBD1	NA	TRBJ2-1	TRBV6-6	CASSDRVGEQFF	TGTGCCAGCAGTGACAGGGTTGGTGAGCAGTTCTTC
TRBD2	NA	TRBJ2-3	TRBV7-9	CASSLTSGGTDTQYF	TGTGCCAGCAGCTTGACTAGCGGGGGGACAGATACGCAGTATTTT
NA	NA	TRBJ1-1	TRBV29-1	CSFKRGANTEAFF	TGCAGCTTTAAGAGGGGTGCGAACACTGAAGCTTTCTTT
NA	NA	TRBJ2-3	TRBV5-1	CASSLADFGGADTQYF	TGCGCCAGCAGCTTGGCGGACTTTGGAGGGGCAGATACGCAGTATTTT
NA	NA	TRBJ2-7	TRBV6-5	CASSPSRSGEQYF	TGTGCCAGCAGTCCCTCCCGCTCTGGGGAGCAGTACTTC
TRBD1	NA	TRBJ1-6	TRBV5-6	CASRPTGDYNSPLHF	TGTGCCAGCAGACCTACAGGGGATTATAATTCACCCCTCCACTTT
TRBD1	NA	TRBJ1-4	TRBV9	CASSSRTGPDEKLFF	TGTGCCAGCAGCTCAAGGACAGGGCCTGATGAAAAACTGTTTTTT
NA	NA	TRBJ1-3	TRBV6-1	CASRTPLNSGNTIYF	TGTGCCAGCAGAACACCACTGAACTCTGGAAACACCATATATTTT
TRBD1	NA	TRBJ2-6	TRBV4-2	CASSQDRPGGAAGANVLTF	TGTGCCAGCAGCCAAGATCGGCCAGGGGGCGCGGCTGGGGCCAACGTCCTGACTTTC
NA	NA	TRBJ2-2	TRBV18	CASSPLAGPNTGELFF	TGTGCCAGCTCACCCTTGGCGGGGCCGAACACCGGGGAGCTGTTTTTT
NA	NA	TRBJ2-2	TRBV6-1	CASKGGELFF	TGTGCCAGCAAGGGCGGGGAGCTGTTTTTT
NA	NA	TRBJ1-1	TRBV9	CASSRALNTEAFF	TGTGCCAGCAGCCGGGCTTTGAACACTGAAGCTTTCTTT
NA	NA	TRBJ1-3	TRBV7-2	CASRGEGTGNTIYF	TGTGCCAGCAGGGGGGAGGGCACGGGGAACACCATATATTTT
NA	once	TRBJ1-4	TRBV15	CATSRDTSNEKLFF	TGTGCCACCAGCCGAGACACGAGTAATGAAAAACTGTTTTTT